What follows are 22 T cell receptor beta chains derived from one specimen sequenced in a study of cytomegalovirus exposure and HLA in healthy donors (dated by TCRdb to between 2016 and 2019). Libraries were prepared through the immunoSEQ multiplex PCR assay. A mixture of 60 forward primers for TCR Vbeta segments and 13 reverse primers for TCR Jbeta segments was used in the multiplex PCR. What TCRdb holds here is the immuneACCESS table cut down to in-frame rearrangements. Part of the clones is not present; checked against another copy, under half of the missing clones reflect an unresolved V gene, and the others are unexplained. This sample comprises roughly 290,000 clones, roughly 89% of them detected only once. Together, the top ten hold about 2% of the sample. Sequenced: PBMCs. These receptors were taken from a woman younger than 30 in good health and CMV-seronegative.

This rearrangement joins TRBV12-1 to TRBJ1-1. TRBV12-1 is an annotated pseudogene. This CDR3 has 16 amino acids. The CDR3 loop is CATYLPQDRGPTEAFF. CDR3 coding DNA: TGTGCCACCTACCTCCCCCAGGATCGAGGGCCCACTGAAGCTTTCTTT.

The V and J genes are TRBV29-1 and TRBJ1-2; maybe TRBD1 (5 bases). V was trimmed by 7 bases and J by 0 bases, leaving 12 bases between them. Germline CDR1 and CDR2: SQVTM and ANQGSEA. The CDR3 runs to 13 residues. The CDR3 nucleotides are TGCAGCGCCCGGGGGACGGCTAACTATGGCTACACCTTC. Translating it yields CSARGTANYGYTF.

The chain links TRBV13 to TRBJ2-3, with 8 positions matching TRBD2. Germline V lookup: CDR1 PRHDT, CDR2 FYEKMQ (reference sequence). This CDR3 contains 14 residues. V dropped 4 bases and J dropped 7; count of bases not matched to a gene: 7. CDR3 residues: CASSSGVAGNTQYF. DNA of the CDR3: TGTGCCAGCAGCTCCGGGGTAGCGGGGAATACGCAGTATTTT.

This clone was seen a single time. The chain has TRBV10-3 and TRBJ2-5, with a possible D match to TRBD2 (6 bases). CDR3 length equals 14 residues. CDR1 is ENHRY and CDR2 is SYGVKD in the germline V gene. V lost 3 bases, J lost 10 bases, and 18 bases lay in between. The CDR3 DNA follows: TGTGCCATCAGTGAAGGGCGGGACCGCGTTTTCCAGTACTTC. Its protein is CAISEGRDRVFQYF.

The V and J genes are TRBV27 and TRBJ1-1, with D tentatively TRBD1 (6 bases). With 2 bases removed from V and 3 bases from J, the gap between germline ends came to 10 bases. Germline CDR1 reads MNHEY; CDR2 reads SMNVEV (reference sequence). This CDR3 is built from 14 residues. Here the CDR3 reads CASSLGGADTEAFF. In nucleotides, the CDR3 is TGTGCCAGCAGTTTAGGGGGCGCGGACACTGAAGCTTTCTTT.

The V and J genes are TRBV15 and TRBJ1-6; D might be TRBD1 (5 bases). The V gene's germline CDR1 is LNHNV and CDR2 YYDKDF (reference sequence). The germline V and J ends were trimmed by 0 bases and 0 bases, with 9 bases remaining between them. The length of the CDR3 is 17 residues. Here the CDR3 reads CATSRDPGGSYNSPLHF. CDR3 bases: TGTGCCACCAGCAGAGATCCGGGGGGCTCCTATAATTCACCCCTCCACTTT.

The CDR3 bases are TGTGCCAGCAGCCACACGGGACAGGGGGAGACCCAGTACTTC. This encodes CASSHTGQGETQYF. The V call is TRBV14, the J call TRBJ2-5; 10 positions agree with TRBD1. The CDR3 has 14 residues. Per germline, CDR1 SGHDN and CDR2 FVKESK. With V trimmed by 3 bases and J by 5 bases, 3 bases remained unmatched.

This chain connects TRBV2 to TRBJ2-3; possibly TRBD2 for D (6 bases). Germline values: CDR1 SNHLY, CDR2 FYNNEI. Trimming cost V 7 bases and J 0 bases, with 11 bases left between them. The CDR3 length is 14 residues. The CDR3 reads CASKAGRSTDTQYF. CDR3 sequence (DNA): TGTGCCAGCAAAGCGGGCCGGAGCACAGATACGCAGTATTTT. Variable domain in full (rest from reference TRBV2 and TRBJ2-3): EPEVTQTPSHQVTQMGQEVILRCVPISNHLYFYWYRQILGQKVEFLVSFYNNEISEKSEIFDDQFSVERPDGSNFTLKIRSTKLEDSAMYFCASKAGRSTDTQYFGPGTRLTVL.

The V call is TRBV5-1, the J call TRBJ2-7; 9 positions match TRBD2. The CDR3 loop spans 13 amino acids. V was clipped by 6 bases and J by 5 bases; unmatched bases: 6. From germline, CDR1 is SGHRS and CDR2 YFSETQ. CDR3 amino acids: CASKGLAIDEQYF. CDR3 nucleotide sequence: TGCGCCAGCAAAGGACTAGCGATAGACGAGCAGTACTTC.

The V gene is TRBV6-1, the J gene TRBJ2-7; D is possibly TRBD2 (5 bases). Germline assignment: CDR1 MNHNS and CDR2 SASEGT. This CDR3 is 12 amino acids long. V lost 5 bases and J 3 bases, leaving 8 bases between the germline ends. The CDR3 sequence: CASSRTLYEQYF. The CDR3 region has the DNA TGTGCCAGCAGTCGGACTCTCTACGAGCAGTACTTC.

CDR3 coding DNA: TGCGCCAGCAGCCACCTTTCCAGGGGGCTGGCTGAAGCTTTCTTT. This gives the protein CASSHLSRGLAEAFF. This chain uses TRBV4-1 with TRBJ1-1; 8 nucleotides agree with TRBD1. The germline V gene encodes CDR1 MGHRA and CDR2 YSYEKL. This CDR3 contains 15 residues. V gave up 3 bases and J gave up 6 bases; unmatched junction bases: 9.

The chain links TRBV6-5 to TRBJ2-3; weak D call: TRBD1 (5 bases). Between the trimmed V and J ends, which lost 5 bases and 4 bases, there was a span of 10 bases. This CDR3 is built from 13 residues. CDR1 and CDR2 (germline): MNHEY, SVGAGI. CDR3 loop: CASSPGWPDTQYF. CDR3 nucleotides: TGTGCCAGCAGTCCAGGGTGGCCAGATACGCAGTATTTT.

The rearrangement links TRBV6-5 to TRBJ1-3, with 9 bases matching TRBD1. J lost 3 bases, V lost 4 bases, and 7 bases had no gene match. This CDR3 region has 16 residues. From germline, CDR1 is MNHEY and CDR2 SVGAGI. The CDR3 DNA follows: TGTGCCAGCAGTTCCTCCGGGACAGGGTTTGGAAACACCATATATTTT. Protein: CASSSSGTGFGNTIYF.

In this sample, this clone turned up once. The chain recombines TRBV29-1 with TRBJ2-3; D not resolved. V was trimmed by 7 bases and J by 6 bases, leaving 17 bases between them. The CDR3 runs 13 residues. Germline-derived CDR1 and CDR2 are SQVTM and ANQGSEA. CDR3 sequence reads: CSERILTGDTQYF. The CDR3 region has the DNA TGCAGCGAAAGGATACTCACCGGGGATACGCAGTATTTT.

The V and J genes are TRBV9 and TRBJ1-5; D unclear. This CDR3 contains 15 residues. Germline V CDR1 and CDR2: SGDLS, YYNGEE. Trimming cost V 0 bases and J 7 bases, with 14 bases left between them. CDR3 protein: CASSVGWESGQPQHF. CDR3 in DNA: TGTGCCAGCAGCGTAGGATGGGAGTCAGGACAGCCCCAGCATTTT.

The V gene is TRBV18, the J gene TRBJ2-1; 7 positions agree with TRBD2. The CDR3 is made up of 16 amino acids. CDR1 and CDR2 from the germline V gene are KGHSH and LQKENI. The junction had 4 bases not matched to a gene; V was cut back by 2 bases and J by 0 bases. CDR3 loop: CASSPRAGSSYNEQFF. Here the CDR3 DNA reads TGTGCCAGCTCACCAAGAGCGGGGTCCTCCTACAATGAGCAGTTCTTC.

This sequence joins TRBV9 and TRBJ2-1; tentatively, D is TRBD2 (6 bases). Deletions cut 0 bases from V and 0 bases from J, with 10 bases between. The germline V gene has CDR1 SGDLS and CDR2 YYNGEE. CDR3 length: 16 residues. The CDR3 region has the DNA TGTGCCAGCAGCGTAGGGGCGGGAAGCTCCTACAATGAGCAGTTCTTC. Translating gives CASSVGAGSSYNEQFF.

This chain connects TRBV15 to TRBJ2-1; TRBD2 matches at 8 bases. After removal of 0 bases from V and 4 bases from J, the junction contained 2 bases not matched to a gene. CDR1 is LNHNV and CDR2 is YYDKDF in the germline V gene (reference sequence). This CDR3 contains 15 residues. CDR3 nucleotide sequence: TGTGCCACCAGCAGAGACGGGGGGGGGTACAATGAGCAGTTCTTC. It is translated as CATSRDGGGYNEQFF.

The rearrangement uses TRBV5-1 and TRBJ2-2, with 12 bases that match TRBD1. Germline-derived CDR1 and CDR2 are SGHRS and YFSETQ. The CDR3 extends over 15 amino acids. The V gene end was trimmed by 4 bases and the J gene end by 6 bases; junction bases not matched to a gene: 4. CDR3 DNA sequence: TGCGCCAGCAGCACGGGACAGGGGGCCGCCGGGGAGCTGTTTTTT. This encodes CASSTGQGAAGELFF.

The sample holds one count of this clone. The chain employs TRBV6-5 and TRBJ1-5, with D possibly TRBD1 on 6 matching bases. This CDR3 spans 16 amino acids. The V and J ends lost 1 base and 4 bases respectively, with 14 bases between them. The germline V gene encodes CDR1 MNHEY and CDR2 SVGAGI. CDR3: CASSYFGPGTNQPQHF. The CDR3 DNA reads as TGTGCCAGCAGTTACTTCGGTCCAGGGACAAATCAGCCCCAGCATTTT.

J is TRBJ2-7 and V is TRBV10-1; possible D gene TRBD2, 6 bases. The germline V and J ends were trimmed by 6 bases and 7 bases, with 16 bases remaining between them. The CDR3 is 13 residues long. CDR1 and CDR2 (germline): WNHNN, SYGVQD (reference sequence). In nucleotides, the CDR3 is TGCGCCAGCAGCCAGAGATTTGCGGGGGAGCAGTACTTC. It is translated as CASSQRFAGEQYF.

This chain joins TRBV5-4 and TRBJ2-7; 7 bases are shared with TRBD2. This CDR3 has 11 residues. Trimming took 6 bases from V and 11 from J; bases not matched to a gene: 8. Germline V gives CDR1 SGHNT, CDR2 YYREEE (reference sequence). CDR3 DNA: TGTGCCAGCACCTGGGGGGGTTTGGAGTACTTC. Encoded protein: CASTWGGLEYF.